Listed here are 11 T cell receptor beta chains from one sample, sequenced in a study of blood T cell repertoires in COVID-19. The method was immunoSEQ multiplex PCR; TCRdb's version includes in-frame clones alone and lacks a portion of them. There are over 200,000 clones in the sample; about 90% occur only once, and 2% to 3% lies in the top ten. The sample taken for sequencing was peripheral blood. The source is a woman aged 45-65 years with acute or convalescent COVID-19.

V and J are TRBV9 and TRBJ2-5; D not resolved. Trimming removed 0 bases at V and 6 bases at J, with 9 bases between. Germline CDR1 reads SGDLS; CDR2 reads YYNGEE. The CDR3 runs to 13 residues. The CDR3 here is CASSVDSWKTQYF. CDR3 bases: TGTGCCAGCAGCGTAGACAGTTGGAAGACCCAGTACTTC.

V is TRBV12-5 and J is TRBJ2-3, with 11 bases matching TRBD2. The germline CDR1 and CDR2 sequences are LGHNT and FRNRAP. The junction had 5 bases not matched to a gene; V was cut back by 0 bases and J by 6 bases. The CDR3 runs 16 residues. CDR3 sequence: CASGLVLAGESDTQYF. The CDR3 DNA is TGTGCTAGTGGTTTGGTACTAGCGGGAGAATCCGATACGCAGTATTTT.

The chain joins TRBV30 to TRBJ1-2; the match to TRBD1 covers 9 bases. This CDR3 spans 16 amino acids. Germline assignment: CDR1 GTSNPN and CDR2 SVGIG (reference sequence). Trimming at V came to 2 bases and at J to 4 bases, leaving 11 bases not matched to a gene. The CDR3 sequence: CAWSFPYRGLAYGYTF. CDR3 sequence (DNA): TGTGCCTGGAGTTTTCCATACAGGGGGCTAGCCTATGGCTACACCTTC.

The V gene is TRBV6-2 or TRBV6-3, the J gene TRBJ2-7; D perhaps matches TRBD2 (5 bases). This CDR3 spans 15 amino acids. The V and J ends lost 6 bases and 5 bases respectively, with 20 bases between them. Germline values: CDR1 MNHEY, CDR2 SVGEGT. The CDR3 reads CASSPRGLSFNEQYF. The CDR3 region has the DNA TGTGCCAGCAGCCCCCGAGGGTTGAGTTTCAACGAGCAGTACTTC.

CDR3 sequence: CASRWTSGNQETQYF. The CDR3 DNA sequence: TGTGCCAGCCGATGGACTAGCGGGAACCAAGAGACCCAGTACTTC. This chain connects TRBV7-2 to TRBJ2-5, with TRBD2 matching 12 bases. This CDR3 comprises 15 residues. Germline V gene sequence: CDR1 SGHTA, CDR2 FQGNSA. V dropped 8 bases and J dropped 0; count of bases not matched to a gene: 4.

To note about this clone: This may stem from a read error, because a much larger clone lies one nucleotide away. The chain uses TRBV9 and TRBJ1-2, with no clear D. The CDR3 runs 13 residues. V shed 0 bases and J shed 3 bases, with 6 bases lying between them. Germline CDR1 is SGDLS and CDR2 is YYNGEE. The CDR3 nucleotides read TGTGCCAGCAGCGTAGAGGGAGACTATGGCTACACCTTC. Protein product: CASSVEGDYGYTF.

The gene calls are TRBV25-1 and TRBJ2-7; 8 positions agree with TRBD2. CDR3 length: 12 amino acids. The ends lost 4 bases at V and 6 bases at J; junction bases unmatched: 2. CDR1 and CDR2 (germline): MGHDK, SYGVNS. The CDR3 loop reads CASSGGLAEQYF. The CDR3 DNA follows: TGTGCCAGCAGTGGTGGACTAGCCGAGCAGTACTTC.

The chain has TRBV19 and TRBJ2-1; 12 nucleotides line up with TRBD2. The CDR3 has 17 residues. Germline CDR1 reads LNHDA; CDR2 reads SQIVND (reference sequence). The trim removed 4 bases at V and 9 bases at J, leaving 13 bases unmatched. CDR3 sequence: CASSTDRPGLAGIEQFF. In DNA form, the CDR3 reads TGTGCCAGTAGTACCGACCGACCGGGACTAGCGGGTATTGAGCAGTTCTTC.

This clone was found once. The chain combines TRBV28 with TRBJ1-1; 11 bases are shared with TRBD1. The germline V gene encodes CDR1 MDHEN and CDR2 SYDVKM. The CDR3 length is 13 residues. V lost 5 bases and J lost 10; bases outside the gene matches: 6. This CDR3 reads CASSPGQGAGAFF. Written as DNA, the CDR3 is TGTGCCAGCAGTCCCGGACAGGGGGCGGGAGCTTTCTTT.

This clone appeared once. This chain connects TRBV24-1 to TRBJ1-5; 7 bases align to TRBD1. The CDR3 extends over 14 amino acids. Germline V gives CDR1 KGHDR, CDR2 SFDVKD. V trimming: 2 bases; J trimming: 4 bases; junction bases outside the gene matches: 1. CDR3 nucleotide sequence: TGTGCCACCAGTGATTCAGGGGGAAATCAGCCCCAGCATTTT. This sequence encodes CATSDSGGNQPQHF.

This clone was counted a few times. The chain couples TRBV4-2 to TRBJ2-1, with 9 bases aligning to TRBD1. CDR1 is LGHNA and CDR2 is YNFKEQ in the germline V gene. V lost 1 base, J lost 12 bases, and 4 bases stayed unmatched. This CDR3 is 13 amino acids long. In DNA form, the CDR3 reads TGTGCCAGCAGCCAAGCGGACAGGGGCGGGCAGTTCTTC. This encodes CASSQADRGGQFF.